The rows below give T cell receptor beta chains drawn from one sample of a study of blood T cells in healthy people across ages. Via MiXCR, TCRdb re-called the 5' RACE reads, giving one row per CDR3 protein. The sample consists of 800,000 to 950,000 distinct CDR3 sequences, roughly 52% of them appearing once. The sample comprised blood. These receptor sequences come from a man aged 25 to 45 in good health. Both conserved end residues are part of each CDR3. The D gene is left open where the match is weak. Clone size is given for some rows only: seen once, a few or many times, or a class if the clone is expanded.

d_gene	v_gene	j_gene	abundance	CDR3nt	CDR3aa
TRBD1	TRBV4-2	TRBJ2-7	.	TGTGCCAGCAGCCAAGATCAGGGACAGGGGGCATACGAGCAGTACTTC	CASSQDQGQGAYEQYF
.	TRBV28	TRBJ1-5	.	TGTGCCAGCAGTTCCCAAGCGGCGTATAGCAATCAGCCCCAGCATTTT	CASSSQAAYSNQPQHF
TRBD1	TRBV7-2	TRBJ2-1	few	TGTGCCAGCAGCGGACAGGCCGTTTCCTTGGGGGTCAATGAGCAGTTCTTC	CASSGQAVSLGVNEQFF
TRBD1	TRBV5-1	TRBJ1-6	.	TGCGCCAGCAGCTTGAGGGTCGGACAGGGGCTACCCCCACCCCTCCACTTT	CASSLRVGQGLPPPLHF
.	TRBV4-3	TRBJ2-7	few	TGCGCCAGCAGCCATTCGGCAGGGGTGGGCTACGAGCAGTACTTC	CASSHSAGVGYEQYF
.	TRBV7-9	TRBJ2-7	.	TGTGCCAGCAGCTTAGGCCCGCCCCAGCGGCAATCCTACGAGCAGTACTTC	CASSLGPPQRQSYEQYF
.	TRBV4-1	TRBJ2-1	.	TGCGCCAGCAGCCAAGGGTGGGGGCACAATGAGCGGTTCTTC	CASSQGWGHNERFF
.	TRBV12-3/TRBV12-4	TRBJ2-1	few	TGTGCCAGCAGTTCCGAGACGCGCAGGGCTTCCTACAATGAGCAGTTCTTC	CASSSETRRASYNEQFF
.	TRBV7-2	TRBJ2-5	.	TGTGCCAGCAGCTTAGCGTGGGAAGGAGAGACCCAGTACTTC	CASSLAWEGETQYF
.	TRBV27	TRBJ1-4	.	TGTGCCACCTCCGCCAGGTCCAATGAAAAACTGTTTTTT	CATSARSNEKLFF
TRBD2	TRBV2	TRBJ2-1	once	TGTGCCGGCAGTGCGACTAGCGGGGGGCACAATGAGCAGTTCTTC	CAGSATSGGHNEQFF
.	TRBV21-1	TRBJ2-7	.	TGTGCCAGCAGCAAAGGGCCTAGCGGGAGGGGGCCTACCTACGAGCAGTACTTC	CASSKGPSGRGPTYEQYF
TRBD2	TRBV6-2/TRBV6-3	TRBJ2-1	.	TGTGCCAGCAGTAAAACTAGCGGGGAGTACAATGAGCAGTTCTTC	CASSKTSGEYNEQFF
TRBD1	TRBV14	TRBJ1-1	.	TGTGCCAGCAGCCTTCAGAAGGGGGCGAACACTGAAGCTTTCTTT	CASSLQKGANTEAFF
TRBD2	TRBV28	TRBJ2-5	.	TGTGCCCGCAGTTTAGGGCTAGCGGGGGTTCGAGAGACCCAGTACTTC	CARSLGLAGVRETQYF
.	TRBV6-6	TRBJ2-5	few	TGTGCCAGCAGAACGGCAATTGAGACCCAGTACTTC	CASRTAIETQYF
.	TRBV6-2/TRBV6-3	TRBJ2-6	.	TGTGCCAGCACCGACGGTGGGGCAGCTGGGGCCAACGTCCTGACTTTC	CASTDGGAAGANVLTF
TRBD1	TRBV7-9	TRBJ2-1	few	TGTGCCAGCAGCTTAGCCCGGACAGGCGCTTACAATGAGCAGTTCTTC	CASSLARTGAYNEQFF
TRBD2	TRBV10-3	TRBJ2-5	.	TGTGCCATCAGTGAAAGGACTAGTTCGGTTGAGACCCAGTACTTC	CAISERTSSVETQYF
.	TRBV2	TRBJ1-6	.	TGTGCCAGCAGTGAAGCGCTTGGGCAGGGGCATTCACCCCTCCACTTT	CASSEALGQGHSPLHF
.	TRBV20-1	TRBJ1-2	few	TGCAGTGCATCGGAAGTCCTGGGCTACACCTTC	CSASEVLGYTF
.	TRBV5-1	TRBJ1-2	many	TGCGCCAGCAGCTTGGAAGGGAGCTATGGCTACACCTTC	CASSLEGSYGYTF
TRBD2	TRBV9	TRBJ2-3	.	TGTGCCAGCAGCGGCCCGGGACTAGCGCATCTAGATACGCAGTATTTT	CASSGPGLAHLDTQYF
TRBD2	TRBV5-1	TRBJ2-3	.	TGCGCCAGCAGCTTTCGGACTAGCGGGGACCCGAACGATCCTTTTGGCACAGATACGCAGTATTTT	CASSFRTSGDPNDPFGTDTQYF
.	TRBV20-1	TRBJ2-7	.	TGCAGTGCTAGTATCCGGGCCTTCTACGAGCAGTACTTC	CSASIRAFYEQYF
.	TRBV7-2	TRBJ2-2	.	TGTGCCAGCAGCCAGAAAGGGACCGTCCCCGGGGAGCTGTTTTTT	CASSQKGTVPGELFF
TRBD2	TRBV4-1	TRBJ2-7	few	TGCGCCAGCAGCCAAGTTTACGCGGGGGGCTTTTACGAGCAGTACTTC	CASSQVYAGGFYEQYF
TRBD1	TRBV4-1	TRBJ2-3	.	TGCGCCAGCAGCCTACCCCCCTTGAGGGACAGTAGCACAGATACGCAGTATTTT	CASSLPPLRDSSTDTQYF
.	TRBV27	TRBJ2-7	few	TGTGCCAGCAGTTTTAAGGGACATCGTAACGAGCAGTACTTC	CASSFKGHRNEQYF
.	TRBV18	TRBJ2-3	few	TGTGCCAGCTCACCATCCCGAGCGGTCACAGATACGCAGTATTTT	CASSPSRAVTDTQYF
.	TRBV12-3/TRBV12-4	TRBJ2-5	many	TGTGCCAGCAGAGGCGGGGACGAGACCCAGTACTTC	CASRGGDETQYF
.	TRBV27	TRBJ2-7	few	TGTGCCAGCAGTTTTATGGACGGAGGGCTCGAGCAGTACTTC	CASSFMDGGLEQYF
TRBD1	TRBV11-2	TRBJ1-1	.	TGTGCCAGCAGCCACACTTACGCGACAGGGCCGAGTGAAGCTTTCTTT	CASSHTYATGPSEAFF